Below are 9 T cell receptor beta chains sequenced from a single sample in a study of blood T cell repertoires in COVID-19. TCRdb's table, derived via immunoSEQ multiplex PCR, lists solely in-frame clones and lacks some. The sample holds roughly 240,000 clones; roughly 85% are singletons and the top ten take around 9.8%. Sequenced material: PBMCs or T cells enriched from blood (not recorded which). The receptors stem from a woman aged 45 to 65 with acute COVID-19.

In its sample, this clone was seen once. The chain carries TRBV30 and TRBJ1-3; TRBD1 agrees at 7 bases. The ends lost 0 bases at V and 0 bases at J; junction bases unmatched: 8. The CDR3 has 17 residues. Germline CDR1 and CDR2: GTSNPN and SVGIG (reference sequence). As DNA, the CDR3 is TGTGCCTGGAGTGTACGCGGGACAGCGCTCTCTGGAAACACCATATATTTT. Translation: CAWSVRGTALSGNTIYF.

The V and J genes are TRBV30 and TRBJ1-1; D unclear. Trimming removed 8 bases from V and 0 bases from J, with 16 bases in between. Germline V gene sequence: CDR1 GTSNPN, CDR2 SVGIG (reference sequence). This CDR3 is built from 14 residues. The CDR3 sequence is CAEQNSLLNTEAFF. In DNA form, the CDR3 reads TGTGCCGAACAGAACAGTTTATTGAACACTGAAGCTTTCTTT.

The chain carries TRBV4-1 and TRBJ2-7; D is possibly TRBD2 (7 bases). CDR1 is MGHRA, CDR2 YSYEKL, per germline. Deletions cut 0 bases from V and 0 bases from J, with 15 bases between. The CDR3 is 17 amino acids. CDR3 region: CASSQDGGRGGSYEQYF. The CDR3 DNA reads as TGCGCCAGCAGCCAAGATGGAGGGAGGGGGGGCTCCTACGAGCAGTACTTC.

CDR3 sequence: CASRRQGSYNEQFF. Here the CDR3 DNA reads TGTGCCAGTAGAAGACAGGGTTCCTACAATGAGCAGTTCTTC. The chain couples TRBV19 to TRBJ2-1; 7 nucleotides align to TRBD1. This CDR3 is built from 14 residues. Germline-derived CDR1 and CDR2 are LNHDA and SQIVND (reference sequence). The V gene end was trimmed by 6 bases and the J gene end by 1 base; junction bases not matched to a gene: 3. Combining the CDR3 with reference TRBV19 and TRBJ2-1 gives the whole variable domain DGGITQSPKYLFRKEGQNVTLSCEQNLNHDAMYWYRQDPGQGLRLIYYSQIVNDFQKGDIAEGYSVSREKKESFPLTVTSAQKNPTAFYLCASRRQGSYNEQFFGPGTRLTVL.

The chain uses TRBV29-1 and TRBJ2-7; D gene ambiguous. The CDR3 covers 12 residues. The ends were cut back, 1 base at V and 3 bases at J, with 7 bases in the middle. Germline V gives CDR1 SQVTM, CDR2 ANQGSEA. In DNA, the CDR3 is TGCAGCGTTGAAGGGCCTTACTACGAGCAGTACTTC. Protein sequence: CSVEGPYYEQYF.

This chain links TRBV18 with TRBJ1-5; no definite D call. The CDR3 sequence is 15 residues long. V lost 0 bases, J lost 2 bases, and 8 bases lay in between. The germline CDR1 and CDR2 sequences are KGHSH and LQKENI. DNA for the CDR3: TGTGCCAGCTCACCACCACCGGAGGGCAATCAGCCCCAGCATTTT. Translated, it gives CASSPPPEGNQPQHF.

J is TRBJ1-1 and V is TRBV7-3; TRBD1 agrees at 7 bases. Germline V gene data show CDR1 as SGHTA and CDR2 as FQGTGA. The CDR3 consists of 10 residues. The junction had 6 bases not matched to a gene; V was cut back by 8 bases and J by 12 bases. The CDR3 protein is CASDRVDPFF. The CDR3 nucleotides are TGTGCCAGCGACAGGGTGGATCCTTTCTTT.

This chain links TRBV27 with TRBJ1-5; 9 positions match TRBD1. V trimming: 8 bases; J trimming: 4 bases; junction bases outside the gene matches: 9. The germline gives CDR1 MNHEY, CDR2 SMNVEV (reference sequence). The CDR3 contains 15 residues. CDR3 in DNA: TGTGCCAGCGGGGCCCTGACAGGGGGGAATCAGCCCCAGCATTTT. It codes for CASGALTGGNQPQHF.

CDR3 coding DNA: TGTGCCAGCAGTGAAGCACCAGGCCATAATTCACCCCTCCACTTT. Translating gives CASSEAPGHNSPLHF. This chain uses TRBV2 with TRBJ1-6, with no clear D. This CDR3 is built from 15 residues. CDR1 is SNHLY, CDR2 FYNNEI, per germline. Between the trimmed V and J ends, which lost 0 bases and 5 bases, there was a span of 8 bases.